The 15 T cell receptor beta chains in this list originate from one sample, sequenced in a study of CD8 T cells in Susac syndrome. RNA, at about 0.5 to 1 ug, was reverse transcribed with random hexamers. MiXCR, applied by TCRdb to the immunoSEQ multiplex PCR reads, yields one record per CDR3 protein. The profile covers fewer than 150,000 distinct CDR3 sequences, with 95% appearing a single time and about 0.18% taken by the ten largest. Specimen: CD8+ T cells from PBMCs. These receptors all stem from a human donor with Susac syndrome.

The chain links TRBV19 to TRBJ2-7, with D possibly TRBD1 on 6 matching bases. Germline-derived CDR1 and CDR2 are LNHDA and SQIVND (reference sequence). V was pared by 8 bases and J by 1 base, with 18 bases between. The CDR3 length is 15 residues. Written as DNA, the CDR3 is TGTGCCAGTGCTCCCTCAACAGGGCCTTCCTACGAGCAGTACTTC. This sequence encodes CASAPSTGPSYEQYF. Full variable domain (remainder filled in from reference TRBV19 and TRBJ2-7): DGGITQSPKYLFRKEGQNVTLSCEQNLNHDAMYWYRQDPGQGLRLIYYSQIVNDFQKGDIAEGYSVSREKKESFPLTVTSAQKNPTAFYLCASAPSTGPSYEQYFGPGTRLTVT.

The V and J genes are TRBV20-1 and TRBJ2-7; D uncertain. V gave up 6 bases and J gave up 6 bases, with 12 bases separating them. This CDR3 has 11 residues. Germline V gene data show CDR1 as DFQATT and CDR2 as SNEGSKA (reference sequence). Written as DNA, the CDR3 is TGCAGTGCCGGACCCACGATCGAGCAGTACTTC. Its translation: CSAGPTIEQYF.

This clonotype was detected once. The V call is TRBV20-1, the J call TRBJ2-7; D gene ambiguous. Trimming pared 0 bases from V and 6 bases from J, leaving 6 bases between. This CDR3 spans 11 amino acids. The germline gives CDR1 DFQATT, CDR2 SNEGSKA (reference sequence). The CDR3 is CSARDPPEQYF. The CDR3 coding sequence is TGCAGTGCTAGAGATCCTCCCGAGCAGTACTTC.

The CDR3 sequence: CASSLFGLGELFF. The CDR3 coding sequence is TGTGCCAGCAGCCTTTTCGGACTCGGGGAGCTGTTTTTT. The V gene is TRBV14, the J gene TRBJ2-2; a possible D gene is TRBD2 (5 bases). The germline gives CDR1 SGHDN, CDR2 FVKESK. This CDR3 has 13 amino acids. The V gene lost 4 bases and the J gene lost 7 bases, with 10 bases spanning the gap.

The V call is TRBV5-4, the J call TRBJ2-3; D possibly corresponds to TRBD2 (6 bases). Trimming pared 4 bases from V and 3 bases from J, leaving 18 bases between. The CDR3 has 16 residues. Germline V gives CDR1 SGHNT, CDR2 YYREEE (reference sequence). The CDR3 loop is CASSIQRADLTDTQYF. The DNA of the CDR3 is TGTGCCAGCAGCATCCAGCGGGCCGACCTAACAGATACGCAGTATTTT.

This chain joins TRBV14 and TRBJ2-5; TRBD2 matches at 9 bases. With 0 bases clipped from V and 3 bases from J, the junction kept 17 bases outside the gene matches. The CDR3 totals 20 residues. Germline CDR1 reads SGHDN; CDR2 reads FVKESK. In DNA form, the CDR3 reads TGTGCCAGCAGCCAAGATGGGGGGGCGGGAGGGCCTCTCCCGGAAGAGACCCAGTACTTC. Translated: CASSQDGGAGGPLPEETQYF.

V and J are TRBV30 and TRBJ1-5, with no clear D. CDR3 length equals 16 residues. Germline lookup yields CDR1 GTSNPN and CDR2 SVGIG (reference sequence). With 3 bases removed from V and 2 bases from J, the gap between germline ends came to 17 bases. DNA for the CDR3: TGTGCCTGGAGGGGCAGGTGGTCCCTTGGCAATCAGCCCCAGCATTTT. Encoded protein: CAWRGRWSLGNQPQHF.

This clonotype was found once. CDR3 loop: CASSSGTGGVKTQYF. As DNA, the CDR3 is TGTGCCAGCAGCTCCGGGACAGGGGGTGTGAAGACCCAGTACTTC. The chain recombines TRBV13 with TRBJ2-5; 11 nucleotides align to TRBD1. In germline, CDR1 is PRHDT, CDR2 FYEKMQ (reference sequence). CDR3 length: 15 amino acids. Trimming at V came to 4 bases and at J to 6 bases, leaving 7 bases not matched to a gene.

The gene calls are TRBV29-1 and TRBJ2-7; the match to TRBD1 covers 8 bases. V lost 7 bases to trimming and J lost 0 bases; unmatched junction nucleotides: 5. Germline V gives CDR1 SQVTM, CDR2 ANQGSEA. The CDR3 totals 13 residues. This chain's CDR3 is CSGVTGDSYEQYF. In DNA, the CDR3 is TGCAGCGGGGTGACAGGGGACTCCTACGAGCAGTACTTC.

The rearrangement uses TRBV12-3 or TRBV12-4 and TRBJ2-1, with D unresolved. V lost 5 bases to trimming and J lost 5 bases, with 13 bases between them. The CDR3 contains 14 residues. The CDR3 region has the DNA TGTGCCAGCAGTCCCCGGACGAACCACAATGAGCAGTTCTTC. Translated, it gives CASSPRTNHNEQFF.

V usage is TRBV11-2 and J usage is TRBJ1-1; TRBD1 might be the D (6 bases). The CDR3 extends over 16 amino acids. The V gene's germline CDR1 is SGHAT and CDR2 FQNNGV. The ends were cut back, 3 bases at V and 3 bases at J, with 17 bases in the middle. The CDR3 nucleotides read TGTGCCAGCAGCTTGCGTAGACAGGAATCGGACACTGAAGCTTTCTTT. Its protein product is CASSLRRQESDTEAFF.

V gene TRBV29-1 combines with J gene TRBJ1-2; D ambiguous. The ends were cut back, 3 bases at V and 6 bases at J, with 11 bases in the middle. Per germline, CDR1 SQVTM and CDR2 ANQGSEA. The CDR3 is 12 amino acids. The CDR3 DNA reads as TGCAGCGTTGAGCGTCCCGGGGATGGCTACACCTTC. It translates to CSVERPGDGYTF.

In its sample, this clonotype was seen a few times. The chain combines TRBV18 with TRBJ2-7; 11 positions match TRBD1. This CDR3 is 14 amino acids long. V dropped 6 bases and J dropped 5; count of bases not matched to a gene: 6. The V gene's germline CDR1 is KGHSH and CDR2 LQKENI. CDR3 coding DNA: TGTGCCAGCTCGCGGACAGGGGGCGAGGACGAGCAGTACTTC. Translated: CASSRTGGEDEQYF.

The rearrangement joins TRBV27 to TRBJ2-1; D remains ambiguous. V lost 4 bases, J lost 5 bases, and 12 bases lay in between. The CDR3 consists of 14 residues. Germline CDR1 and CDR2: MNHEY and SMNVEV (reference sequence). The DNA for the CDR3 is TGTGCCAGCAGTTCCGGACCGGGTCACAATGAGCAGTTCTTC. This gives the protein CASSSGPGHNEQFF.

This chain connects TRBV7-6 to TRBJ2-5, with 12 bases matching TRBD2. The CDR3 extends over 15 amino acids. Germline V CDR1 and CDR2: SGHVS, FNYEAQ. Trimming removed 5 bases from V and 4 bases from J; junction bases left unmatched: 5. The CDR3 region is CASSGPGLAGETQYF. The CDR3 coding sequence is TGTGCCAGCAGCGGCCCGGGACTAGCGGGAGAGACCCAGTACTTC.